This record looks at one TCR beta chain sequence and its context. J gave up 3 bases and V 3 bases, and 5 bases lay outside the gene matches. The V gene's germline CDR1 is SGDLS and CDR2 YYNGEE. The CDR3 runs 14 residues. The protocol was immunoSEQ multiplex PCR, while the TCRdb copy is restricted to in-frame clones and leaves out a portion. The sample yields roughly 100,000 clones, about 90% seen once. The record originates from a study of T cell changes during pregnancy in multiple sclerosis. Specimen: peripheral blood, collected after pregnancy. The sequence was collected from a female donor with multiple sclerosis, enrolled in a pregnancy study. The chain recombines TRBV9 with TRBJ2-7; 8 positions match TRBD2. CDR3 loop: CASSGAGEHYEQYF. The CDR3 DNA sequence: TGTGCCAGCAGCGGAGCGGGGGAGCACTACGAGCAGTACTTC.